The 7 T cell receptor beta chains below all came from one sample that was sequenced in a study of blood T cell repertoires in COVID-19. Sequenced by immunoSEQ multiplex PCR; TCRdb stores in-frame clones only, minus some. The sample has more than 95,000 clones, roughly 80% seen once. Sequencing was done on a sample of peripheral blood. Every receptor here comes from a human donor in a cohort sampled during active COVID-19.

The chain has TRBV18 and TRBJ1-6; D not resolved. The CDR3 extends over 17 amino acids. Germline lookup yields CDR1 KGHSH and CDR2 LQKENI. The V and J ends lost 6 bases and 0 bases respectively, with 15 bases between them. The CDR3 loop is CASSLYVRSSYNSPLHF. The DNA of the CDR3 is TGTGCCAGCTCCCTTTACGTCCGTAGCTCCTATAATTCACCCCTCCACTTT.

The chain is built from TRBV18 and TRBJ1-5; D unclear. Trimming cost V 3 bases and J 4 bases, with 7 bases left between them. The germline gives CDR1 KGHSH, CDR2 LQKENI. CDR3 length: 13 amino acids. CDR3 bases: TGTGCCAGCTCACCGGAGATAAATCAGCCCCAGCATTTT. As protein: CASSPEINQPQHF.

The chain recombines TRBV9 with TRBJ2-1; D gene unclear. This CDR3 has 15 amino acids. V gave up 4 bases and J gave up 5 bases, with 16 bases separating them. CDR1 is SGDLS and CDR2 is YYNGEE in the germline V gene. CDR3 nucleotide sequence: TGTGCCAGCAGCCCAATAGCTACCAACAACAATGAGCAGTTCTTC. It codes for CASSPIATNNNEQFF. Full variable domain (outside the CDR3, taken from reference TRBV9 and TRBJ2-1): DSGVTQTPKHLITATGQRVTLRCSPRSGDLSVYWYQQSLDQGLQFLIQYYNGEERAKGNILERFSAQQFPDLHSELNLSSLELGDSALYFCASSPIATNNNEQFFGPGTRLTVL.

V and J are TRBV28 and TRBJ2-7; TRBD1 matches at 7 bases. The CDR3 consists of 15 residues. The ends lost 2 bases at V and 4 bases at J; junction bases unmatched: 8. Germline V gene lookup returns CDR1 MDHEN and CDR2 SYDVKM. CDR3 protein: CASSLTAGGLYEQYF. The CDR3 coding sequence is TGTGCCAGCAGTTTAACGGCAGGGGGTTTATACGAGCAGTACTTC. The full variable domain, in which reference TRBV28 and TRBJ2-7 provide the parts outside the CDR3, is DVKVTQSSRYLVKRTGEKVFLECVQDMDHENMFWYRQDPGLGLRLIYFSYDVKMKEKGDIPEGYSVSREKKERFSLILESASTNQTSMYLCASSLTAGGLYEQYFGPGTRLTVT.

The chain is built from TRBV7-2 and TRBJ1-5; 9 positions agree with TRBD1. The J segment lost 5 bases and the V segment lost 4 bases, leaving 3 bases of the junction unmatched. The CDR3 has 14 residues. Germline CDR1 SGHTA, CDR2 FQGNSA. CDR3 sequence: CASSSRQGDQPQHF. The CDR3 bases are TGTGCCAGCAGCTCACGACAGGGGGATCAGCCCCAGCATTTT.

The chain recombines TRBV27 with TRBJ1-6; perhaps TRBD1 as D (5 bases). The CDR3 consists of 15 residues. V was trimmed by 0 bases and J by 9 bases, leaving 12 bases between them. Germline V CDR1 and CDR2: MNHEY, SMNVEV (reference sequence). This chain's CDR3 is CASSLSGRVGSPLHF. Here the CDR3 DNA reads TGTGCCAGCAGTTTATCCGGCAGGGTCGGTTCACCCCTCCACTTT.

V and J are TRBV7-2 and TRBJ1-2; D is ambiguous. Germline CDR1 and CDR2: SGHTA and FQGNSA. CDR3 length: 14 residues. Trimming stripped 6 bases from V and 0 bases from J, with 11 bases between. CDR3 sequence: CASRYSLANYGYTF. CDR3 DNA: TGTGCCAGCAGATATTCCTTAGCTAACTATGGCTACACCTTC. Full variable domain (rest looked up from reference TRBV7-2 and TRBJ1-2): GAGVSQSPSNKVTEKGKDVELRCDPISGHTALYWYRQSLGQGLEFLIYFQGNSAPDKSGLPSDRFSAERTGGSVSTLTIQRTQQEDSAVYLCASRYSLANYGYTFGSGTRLTVV.